This is a list of T cell receptor beta chains from one sample in a study of cytomegalovirus exposure and HLA in healthy donors. Produced via immunoSEQ multiplex PCR; TCRdb's table is partial and in-frame only. The repertoire has about 140,000 clones, approximately 80% of them found once; the top ten carry over 8.5%. Sequencing used PBMCs. The receptors stem from a woman aged 50 to 60 in good health and CMV-seropositive. Each CDR3 is given with its conserved first and last residue. Each record gives: CDR3 protein, CDR3 DNA, clone size, D gene, V gene, J gene, CDR3 length. D genes are given only for firm matches. The size field is filled for only some rows; it gives once, few, many or a size class.

CDR3aa: CSVSSGQWNSPLHF
CDR3nt: TGCAGCGTCTCCTCGGGACAGTGGAATTCACCCCTCCACTTT
abundance: .
d_gene: TRBD1
v_gene: TRBV29-1
j_gene: TRBJ1-6
len: 14

CDR3aa: CASSDLQGIHEQYF
CDR3nt: TGTGCCAGCAGTGACCTCCAGGGTATCCACGAGCAGTACTTC
abundance: .
d_gene: .
v_gene: TRBV28
j_gene: TRBJ2-7
len: 14

CDR3aa: CASSTLGTGGQETQYF
CDR3nt: TGTGCCAGCAGCACGTTAGGGACAGGCGGTCAAGAGACCCAGTACTTC
abundance: .
d_gene: TRBD1
v_gene: TRBV11-1
j_gene: TRBJ2-5
len: 16

CDR3aa: CAGKGHLNTEAFF
CDR3nt: TGTGCCGGGAAGGGACACCTGAACACTGAAGCTTTCTTT
abundance: .
d_gene: .
v_gene: TRBV6-1
j_gene: TRBJ1-1
len: 13

CDR3aa: CAWSVTGEKLFF
CDR3nt: TGTGCCTGGAGTGTAACCGGGGAAAAACTGTTTTTT
abundance: .
d_gene: .
v_gene: TRBV30
j_gene: TRBJ1-4
len: 12

CDR3aa: CASQHPGQGNYGYTF
CDR3nt: TGCGCCAGCCAACATCCGGGACAGGGGAACTATGGCTACACCTTC
abundance: many
d_gene: TRBD1
v_gene: TRBV4-1
j_gene: TRBJ1-2
len: 15

CDR3aa: CASSQTGANVLTF
CDR3nt: TGTGCCAGCAGTCAAACTGGGGCCAACGTCCTGACTTTC
abundance: .
d_gene: .
v_gene: TRBV27
j_gene: TRBJ2-6
len: 13

CDR3aa: CASSRGGAAGALTDTQYF
CDR3nt: TGTGCCAGCAGCAGAGGTGGGGCGGCAGGGGCCCTCACAGATACGCAGTATTTT
abundance: .
d_gene: .
v_gene: TRBV11-3
j_gene: TRBJ2-3
len: 18

CDR3aa: CATSSHREGSPLHF
CDR3nt: TGTGCCACCAGTTCCCACAGGGAGGGCTCACCCCTCCACTTT
abundance: once
d_gene: .
v_gene: TRBV15
j_gene: TRBJ1-6
len: 14

CDR3aa: CASSLATPQGATEAFF
CDR3nt: TGTGCCAGCAGCCTGGCTACACCCCAAGGGGCCACTGAAGCTTTCTTT
abundance: .
d_gene: .
v_gene: TRBV13
j_gene: TRBJ1-1
len: 16

CDR3aa: CASSLGIGGTEAFF
CDR3nt: TGTGCCAGCAGCTTAGGCATCGGGGGCACTGAAGCTTTCTTT
abundance: .
d_gene: .
v_gene: TRBV7-2
j_gene: TRBJ1-1
len: 14

CDR3aa: CASSPEGAQGFRTEAFF
CDR3nt: TGTGCCAGCAGCCCAGAGGGGGCTCAGGGGTTCAGGACTGAAGCTTTCTTT
abundance: .
d_gene: TRBD1
v_gene: TRBV4-2
j_gene: TRBJ1-1
len: 17

CDR3aa: CASSEFRSGGAGQFF
CDR3nt: TGTGCCAGCAGTGAATTCCGGAGCGGGGGGGCCGGGCAGTTCTTC
abundance: .
d_gene: TRBD2
v_gene: TRBV6-1
j_gene: TRBJ2-1
len: 15

CDR3aa: CASSYSLVNSPLHF
CDR3nt: TGTGCCAGCAGTTACTCGTTAGTGAATTCACCCCTCCACTTT
abundance: few
d_gene: .
v_gene: TRBV6-5
j_gene: TRBJ1-6
len: 14

CDR3aa: CASSLELAGFTDTQYF
CDR3nt: TGTGCCAGCAGCTTGGAGCTAGCGGGTTTCACAGATACGCAGTATTTT
abundance: .
d_gene: TRBD2
v_gene: TRBV5-6
j_gene: TRBJ2-3
len: 16

CDR3aa: CASSLIGGERTEAFF
CDR3nt: TGTGCCAGCAGCTTAATAGGGGGCGAGAGGACTGAAGCTTTCTTT
abundance: .
d_gene: TRBD1
v_gene: TRBV7-9
j_gene: TRBJ1-1
len: 15

CDR3aa: CASSSSSTDTQYF
CDR3nt: TGTGCCAGCTCCTCGTCGTCCACAGATACGCAGTATTTT
abundance: .
d_gene: .
v_gene: TRBV18
j_gene: TRBJ2-3
len: 13

CDR3aa: CASSVRDRGLTTDTQYF
CDR3nt: TGTGCCAGCAGTGTCCGGGACAGGGGGCTGACCACAGATACGCAGTATTTT
abundance: .
d_gene: TRBD1
v_gene: TRBV6-1
j_gene: TRBJ2-3
len: 17

CDR3aa: CASSFPGNQPQHF
CDR3nt: TGTGCCAGCAGCTTCCCAGGGAATCAGCCCCAGCATTTT
abundance: few
d_gene: .
v_gene: TRBV5-8
j_gene: TRBJ1-5
len: 13

CDR3aa: CASSFVAGELFF
CDR3nt: TGTGCCAGCAGCTTTGTAGCCGGGGAGCTGTTTTTT
abundance: .
d_gene: .
v_gene: TRBV7-8
j_gene: TRBJ2-2
len: 12

CDR3aa: CASSVGQPLSYGYTF
CDR3nt: TGTGCCAGCAGTGTTGGACAACCGCTGTCCTATGGCTACACCTTC
abundance: .
d_gene: .
v_gene: TRBV2
j_gene: TRBJ1-2
len: 15

CDR3aa: CASSSGQSSYNSPLHF
CDR3nt: TGCGCCAGCAGCTCGGGACAGAGCTCCTATAATTCACCCCTCCACTTT
abundance: few
d_gene: TRBD1
v_gene: TRBV5-1
j_gene: TRBJ1-6
len: 16

CDR3aa: CASSATGDETQYF
CDR3nt: TGTGCCAGCAGCGCGACAGGGGACGAGACCCAGTACTTC
abundance: .
d_gene: TRBD1
v_gene: TRBV6-5
j_gene: TRBJ2-5
len: 13

CDR3aa: CASSRGITEAFF
CDR3nt: TGTGCCAGCAGCCGGGGGATAACTGAAGCTTTCTTT
abundance: .
d_gene: .
v_gene: TRBV6-5
j_gene: TRBJ1-1
len: 12

CDR3aa: CASSRSHSGDTIYF
CDR3nt: TGTGCCAGCAGCCGTTCCCACAGCGGGGACACCATATATTTT
abundance: .
d_gene: .
v_gene: TRBV6-1
j_gene: TRBJ1-3
len: 14

CDR3aa: CASSRNWELNSPLHF
CDR3nt: TGTGCCAGCAGTCGTAATTGGGAGCTTAATTCACCCCTCCACTTT
abundance: .
d_gene: .
v_gene: TRBV27
j_gene: TRBJ1-6
len: 15

CDR3aa: CASKIGGGSSYEQYF
CDR3nt: TGTGCCAGCAAGATTGGCGGGGGGTCCAGCTACGAGCAGTACTTC
abundance: .
d_gene: TRBD2
v_gene: TRBV2
j_gene: TRBJ2-7
len: 15

CDR3aa: CASSPRGQGGTEAFF
CDR3nt: TGCGCCAGCAGCCCTCGGGGACAGGGGGGTACTGAAGCTTTCTTT
abundance: .
d_gene: TRBD1
v_gene: TRBV5-1
j_gene: TRBJ1-1
len: 15

CDR3aa: CASTEDRGQLLSYEQYF
CDR3nt: TGTGCCAGCACCGAGGACAGGGGGCAGTTACTAAGCTACGAGCAGTACTTC
abundance: .
d_gene: TRBD1
v_gene: TRBV7-9
j_gene: TRBJ2-7
len: 17

CDR3aa: CASSNRDRGGEAFF
CDR3nt: TGCGCCAGCAGCAACCGGGACAGGGGGGGGGAAGCTTTCTTT
abundance: .
d_gene: TRBD1
v_gene: TRBV5-1
j_gene: TRBJ1-1
len: 14

CDR3aa: CASSLTMDRDHGYTF
CDR3nt: TGTGCCAGCAGCCTGACGATGGACAGGGACCATGGCTACACCTTC
abundance: .
d_gene: TRBD1
v_gene: TRBV7-3
j_gene: TRBJ1-2
len: 15

CDR3aa: CASSFRGYSNQPQHF
CDR3nt: TGTGCCAGCAGCTTCCGAGGGTATAGCAATCAGCCCCAGCATTTT
abundance: .
d_gene: .
v_gene: TRBV13
j_gene: TRBJ1-5
len: 15

CDR3aa: CASSISWGVKNIQYF
CDR3nt: TGTGCCAGCAGTATTTCTTGGGGGGTCAAAAACATTCAGTACTTC
abundance: .
d_gene: .
v_gene: TRBV6-5
j_gene: TRBJ2-4
len: 15

CDR3aa: CASSLAGGGGDEAFF
CDR3nt: TGTGCCAGCAGCTTGGCCGGGGGGGGCGGTGATGAAGCTTTCTTT
abundance: .
d_gene: .
v_gene: TRBV5-4
j_gene: TRBJ1-1
len: 15

CDR3aa: CASSSKIRTSGNEQFF
CDR3nt: TGCGCCAGCAGCTCGAAAATCCGGACTAGCGGGAATGAGCAGTTCTTC
abundance: .
d_gene: TRBD2
v_gene: TRBV5-1
j_gene: TRBJ2-1
len: 16

CDR3aa: CASSKGHTGVFRGNEQFF
CDR3nt: TGTGCCAGCAGCAAAGGACATACGGGGGTCTTTCGGGGCAATGAGCAGTTCTTC
abundance: .
d_gene: .
v_gene: TRBV21-1
j_gene: TRBJ2-1
len: 18

CDR3aa: CASSSGLAALTSHEQYF
CDR3nt: TGTGCCAGCAGCTCAGGACTAGCGGCATTGACTAGCCACGAGCAGTACTTC
abundance: .
d_gene: TRBD2
v_gene: TRBV9
j_gene: TRBJ2-7
len: 17

CDR3aa: CASRVGLPTGTDTQYF
CDR3nt: TGTGCCAGCAGGGTGGGCCTGCCGACGGGCACAGATACGCAGTATTTT
abundance: few
d_gene: .
v_gene: TRBV9
j_gene: TRBJ2-3
len: 16

CDR3aa: CASSSGPGNTIYF
CDR3nt: TGTGCCAGCAGCTCCGGTCCTGGAAACACCATATATTTT
abundance: once
d_gene: .
v_gene: TRBV11-2
j_gene: TRBJ1-3
len: 13

CDR3aa: CASSQWGGTEAFF
CDR3nt: TGTGCCAGCAGCCAGTGGGGCGGCACTGAAGCTTTCTTT
abundance: .
d_gene: .
v_gene: TRBV5-6
j_gene: TRBJ1-1
len: 13

CDR3aa: CSVEAGSAKNIQYF
CDR3nt: TGCAGCGTTGAGGCGGGCTCGGCCAAAAACATTCAGTACTTC
abundance: .
d_gene: .
v_gene: TRBV29-1
j_gene: TRBJ2-4
len: 14

CDR3aa: CASSVGDYLNQETQYF
CDR3nt: TGTGCCAGCAGCGTGGGGGACTACCTAAACCAAGAGACCCAGTACTTC
abundance: .
d_gene: TRBD2
v_gene: TRBV7-2
j_gene: TRBJ2-5
len: 16

CDR3aa: CASSPGTGVVEKLFF
CDR3nt: TGTGCCAGCAGCCCCGGGACAGGGGTTGTGGAAAAACTGTTTTTT
abundance: once
d_gene: TRBD1
v_gene: TRBV9
j_gene: TRBJ1-4
len: 15

CDR3aa: CAWTPGRGRWSPLHF
CDR3nt: TGTGCCTGGACCCCAGGTCGAGGGCGTTGGTCACCCCTCCACTTT
abundance: .
d_gene: .
v_gene: TRBV30
j_gene: TRBJ1-6
len: 15

CDR3aa: CASSRTDWGEKLFF
CDR3nt: TGTGCCAGCAGTAGGACAGATTGGGGTGAAAAACTGTTTTTT
abundance: few
d_gene: .
v_gene: TRBV6-1
j_gene: TRBJ1-4
len: 14

CDR3aa: CASSSGLAGGNEQFF
CDR3nt: TGTGCCAGCAGCTCGGGACTAGCGGGGGGCAATGAGCAGTTCTTC
abundance: few
d_gene: TRBD2
v_gene: TRBV7-2
j_gene: TRBJ2-1
len: 15

CDR3aa: CASSTGNGYEQYF
CDR3nt: TGTGCCAGCAGTACGGGGAACGGTTACGAGCAGTACTTC
abundance: few
d_gene: .
v_gene: TRBV6-5
j_gene: TRBJ2-7
len: 13

CDR3aa: CASSHQSGGISYNEQFF
CDR3nt: TGTGCCAGCAGCCACCAGAGCGGGGGGATTTCCTACAATGAGCAGTTCTTC
abundance: .
d_gene: TRBD2
v_gene: TRBV4-2
j_gene: TRBJ2-1
len: 17

CDR3aa: CASSADRVAYEQYF
CDR3nt: TGTGCCAGCAGCGCGGACAGGGTTGCCTACGAGCAGTACTTC
abundance: .
d_gene: TRBD1
v_gene: TRBV7-2
j_gene: TRBJ2-7
len: 14

CDR3aa: CASSWGGIGQPQHF
CDR3nt: TGTGCCAGCAGCTGGGGGGGGATTGGGCAGCCCCAGCATTTT
abundance: few
d_gene: .
v_gene: TRBV5-6
j_gene: TRBJ1-5
len: 14

CDR3aa: CASAGQGAAEQFF
CDR3nt: TGCGCCAGCGCAGGACAGGGGGCGGCTGAGCAGTTCTTC
abundance: once
d_gene: TRBD1
v_gene: TRBV5-1
j_gene: TRBJ2-1
len: 13

CDR3aa: CASSPDPGEDTEAFF
CDR3nt: TGTGCCAGCAGCCCTGATCCGGGGGAGGACACTGAAGCTTTCTTT
abundance: once
d_gene: .
v_gene: TRBV7-3
j_gene: TRBJ1-1
len: 15

CDR3aa: CASSQTSNNEQFF
CDR3nt: TGTGCCAGCAGCCAGACTAGCAACAATGAGCAGTTCTTC
abundance: .
d_gene: TRBD2
v_gene: TRBV11-2
j_gene: TRBJ2-1
len: 13

CDR3aa: CASIRQGAPTEAFF
CDR3nt: TGTGCCAGCATCAGACAGGGGGCGCCCACTGAAGCTTTCTTT
abundance: .
d_gene: TRBD1
v_gene: TRBV27
j_gene: TRBJ1-1
len: 14

CDR3aa: CASSQALTSGGRTGELFF
CDR3nt: TGCGCCAGCAGCCAAGCCTTGACTAGCGGGGGTCGCACCGGGGAGCTGTTTTTT
abundance: .
d_gene: TRBD2
v_gene: TRBV4-1
j_gene: TRBJ2-2
len: 18

CDR3aa: CASRSPLRGPHPLSYEQYF
CDR3nt: TGTGCCAGCAGGTCACCCTTGCGGGGGCCCCACCCCTTGTCCTACGAGCAGTACTTC
abundance: .
d_gene: .
v_gene: TRBV9
j_gene: TRBJ2-7
len: 19

CDR3aa: CASSLTDRDELFF
CDR3nt: TGTGCCAGCAGCCTGACGGACAGGGATGAATTATTCTTT
abundance: .
d_gene: TRBD1
v_gene: TRBV9
j_gene: TRBJ1-1
len: 13

CDR3aa: CASSGRTGNEQYF
CDR3nt: TGTGCCAGCAGCGGGCGGACAGGGAACGAGCAGTACTTC
abundance: .
d_gene: TRBD1
v_gene: TRBV7-9
j_gene: TRBJ2-7
len: 13